This T cell receptor (beta chain) was sequenced in a study of T cells in Graves' hyperthyroidism and ophthalmopathy. The source material, RNA transcripts, was used to amplify TCR beta CDR3 regions. Carried out on the TCR CDR3, a first-round RT-PCR used the HTBI primer set. TCRdb re-analysed the multiplex PCR reads in MiXCR, keeping a single row per CDR3 protein. Of 650,000 to 850,000 distinct CDR3 sequences in the sample, about 17% were seen once. Germline V lookup: CDR1 SGHVS, CDR2 FQNEAQ. V lost 5 bases and J 6 bases, leaving 16 bases between the germline ends. This CDR3 has 14 amino acids. This clonotype has at least ten counts.

The source material was blood. The clonotype originates from a woman in her fifties or sixties with Graves' hyperthyroidism that later progressed to Graves' ophthalmopathy. The rearrangement joins TRBV7-8 to TRBJ2-5; D remains unclear. CDR3 sequence: CASSLVGPAKTQYF. The CDR3 bases are TGTGCCAGCAGCCTCGTCGGGCCGGCGAAGACCCAGTACTTC.